These 20 T cell receptor beta chains came from one sample sequenced in a study of blood T cells in healthy people across ages. The authors ran a second PCR of about 6 to 11 cycles using a sample-barcoded 5' primer and a J-beta primer mix. TCRdb called the 5' RACE reads again in MiXCR, with one record for every CDR3 protein. Among 1.5 million to 2 million distinct CDR3 sequences listed, roughly 27% were seen once. Sequencing input: blood. All receptors come from a woman in her 30s in good health.

Remarks on this clonotype: One base away lies a much larger clone, so this may be a sequencing read error. The CDR3: CASSLEGVSNEQYF. CDR3 coding DNA: TGCGCCAGCAGCTTGGAGGGGGTCTCGAATGAGCAGTACTTC. V and J are TRBV5-1 and TRBJ2-5; possible D gene TRBD1, 6 bases. With 0 bases removed from V and 11 bases from J, the gap between germline ends came to 17 bases. CDR1 and CDR2 from the germline V gene are SGHRS and YFSETQ. This CDR3 has 14 residues.

This clonotype appeared a few times. This chain links TRBV13 with TRBJ2-7; D is unclear. The germline CDR1 and CDR2 sequences are PRHDT and FYEKMQ (reference sequence). The length of the CDR3 is 14 residues. The V gene lost 1 base and the J gene lost 2 bases, with 9 bases spanning the gap. CDR3 coding DNA: TGTGCCAGCAGCTTAGATTCAAGCCCCTACGAGCAGTACTTC. Protein sequence: CASSLDSSPYEQYF.

Of note for this clonotype: It may be a read error: a sequence one base away is much more abundant. The chain recombines TRBV20-1 with TRBJ2-1; 9 bases align to TRBD2. The CDR3 sequence is 15 residues long. V shed 1 base, J shed 7 bases, and the junction held 8 bases outside the gene matches. Per the germline V gene, CDR1 is DFQATT and CDR2 is SNEGSKA (reference sequence). The CDR3 DNA follows: TGCAGTGCTAGAGGTAATAGCGGGAGTGGGAATGAGCAGTTCTTC. It translates to CSARGNSGSGNEQFF.

There are many counts of this clonotype. The chain joins TRBV6-5 to TRBJ1-2; no clear D gene. The germline V gene has CDR1 MNHEY and CDR2 SVGAGI. Trimming cost V 4 bases and J 0 bases, with 12 bases left between them. The CDR3 spans 15 residues. As DNA, the CDR3 is TGTGCCAGCAGTTTACGACGGACTACTAACTATGGCTACACCTTC. This sequence encodes CASSLRRTTNYGYTF.

This clonotype was counted many times. The chain has TRBV6-1 and TRBJ2-3, with D uncertain. V was trimmed by 5 bases and J by 0 bases, leaving 9 bases between them. In germline, CDR1 is MNHNS, CDR2 SASEGT. CDR3 length: 14 amino acids. The CDR3: CASSRQPSTDTQYF. In DNA form, the CDR3 reads TGTGCCAGCAGTCGACAACCTAGCACAGATACGCAGTATTTT.

This clonotype was counted ten times or more. The chain combines TRBV28 with TRBJ2-1; 16 nucleotides match TRBD2. Trimming took 4 bases from V and 1 from J; bases not matched to a gene: 10. Germline V gene data show CDR1 as MDHEN and CDR2 as SYDVKM. This CDR3 comprises 20 residues. CDR3 sequence reads: CASSSIGGLAGGLSYNEQFF. The CDR3 DNA reads TGTGCCAGCAGTTCTATAGGGGGACTAGCGGGGGGGCTGTCCTACAATGAGCAGTTCTTC.

In this sample, this clonotype turned up a few times. V usage is TRBV9 and J usage is TRBJ2-5; D is possibly TRBD1 (6 bases). The CDR3 spans 15 residues. With 4 bases removed from V and 3 bases from J, the gap between germline ends came to 16 bases. Germline CDR1 is SGDLS and CDR2 is YYNGEE. The CDR3 reads CASSPQTGIKETQYF. CDR3 nucleotide sequence: TGTGCCAGCAGCCCACAGACAGGAATCAAAGAGACCCAGTACTTC. Variable domain in full (rest from reference TRBV9 and TRBJ2-5): DSGVTQTPKHLITATGQRVTLRCSPRSGDLSVYWYQQSLDQGLQFLIQYYNGEERAKGNILERFSAQQFPDLHSELNLSSLELGDSALYFCASSPQTGIKETQYFGPGTRLLVL.

The V gene is TRBV21-1, the J gene TRBJ2-1; the table's D call TRBD2 went unverified against the DNA. TRBV21-1 is described as a pseudogene. The CDR3 runs to 17 residues. CDR3 in amino acids: CASSNPPAQRELSEQFF. The DNA for the CDR3 is TGTGCCAGCAGCAATCCCCCGGCCCAGCGGGAGTTGAGTGAGCAGTTCTTC.

The chain has TRBV3-1 and TRBJ2-7; TRBD1 matches at 11 bases. Per the germline V gene, CDR1 is LGHDT and CDR2 is YNNKEL (reference sequence). The V gene end was trimmed by 5 bases and the J gene end by 5 bases; junction bases not matched to a gene: 2. This CDR3 spans 13 amino acids. CDR3 DNA: TGTGCCAGCAGCAAGGGACAGGGGGACGAGCAGTACTTC. As protein: CASSKGQGDEQYF.

There are a few counts of this clonotype. The chain employs TRBV20-1 and TRBJ1-2; maybe TRBD1 (5 bases). Germline values: CDR1 DFQATT, CDR2 SNEGSKA (reference sequence). V lost 5 bases and J 4 bases, leaving 11 bases between the germline ends. This CDR3 spans 12 amino acids. The CDR3 sequence is CSARDSAYGYTF. CDR3 nucleotides: TGCAGTGCTCGCGACAGCGCCTATGGCTACACCTTC.

The chain employs TRBV5-1 and TRBJ2-1; 9 bases align to TRBD2. The CDR3 length is 17 residues. V dropped 0 bases and J dropped 9; count of bases not matched to a gene: 13. CDR1 is SGHRS, CDR2 YFSETQ, per germline. This chain's CDR3 is CASSLALAGGFATEQFF. The DNA of the CDR3 is TGCGCCAGCAGCTTGGCCCTGGCGGGGGGGTTTGCTACTGAGCAGTTCTTC. Using reference TRBV5-1 and TRBJ2-1 for the parts outside the CDR3, the full variable domain is KAGVTQTPRYLIKTRGQQVTLSCSPISGHRSVSWYQQTPGQGLQFLFEYFSETQRNKGNFPGRFSGRQFSNSRSEMNVSTLELGDSALYLCASSLALAGGFATEQFFGPGTRLTVL.

This clonotype appeared a few times. A much larger clone is a single base away; this may be a read error. V is TRBV4-3 and J is TRBJ2-7; D assignment may be TRBD1 or TRBD2 (6 bases each). The CDR3 is made up of 16 amino acids. Germline V gives CDR1 LGHNA, CDR2 YSLEER. CDR3 DNA sequence: TGCGCCAACAGCCAAGTCTACGGGGCGGGACAAAACGAGCAGTACTTC. Encoded protein: CANSQVYGAGQNEQYF.

This clonotype has at least ten counts. The J gene is TRBJ2-7, the V gene TRBV12-3 or TRBV12-4; tentatively, D is TRBD1 or TRBD2 (5 bases each). V lost 2 bases and J lost 6, with 17 bases in between. This CDR3 region has 15 residues. In nucleotides, the CDR3 is TGTGCCAGCAGTTTACAAGGAGGAAGGGGAAGCGAGCAGTACTTC. As protein: CASSLQGGRGSEQYF.

This clonotype was picked up a small number of times. The chain is built from TRBV29-1 and TRBJ1-4, with TRBD1 as a possible D gene (6 bases). V lost 6 bases to trimming and J lost 7 bases, with 15 bases between them. The CDR3 loop spans 13 amino acids. CDR1 and CDR2 (germline): SQVTM, ANQGSEA. CDR3 loop: CSVREGGGEKLFF. The CDR3 DNA reads as TGCAGCGTCCGTGAGGGGGGCGGTGAAAAACTGTTTTTT. The complete variable domain, with remaining parts taken from reference TRBV29-1 and TRBJ1-4, reads SAVISQKPSRDICQRGTSLTIQCQVDSQVTMMFWYRQQPGQSLTLIATANQGSEATYESGFVIDKFPISRPNLTFSTLTVSNMSPEDSSIYLCSVREGGGEKLFFGSGTQLSVL.

This clonotype has just one count. The junction departs from the called germline gene at one end, perhaps through a read error. The genes are TRBV7-2 and TRBJ1-2; 8 nucleotides line up with TRBD1. The CDR3 covers 14 residues. Per the germline V gene, CDR1 is SGHTA and CDR2 is FQGNSA. The CDR3 DNA follows: TGTGCCAGCAGCCCACGGACAGGGAGCTATAGCTACACCTTC. Protein: CASSPRTGSYSYTF.

The chain links TRBV4-1 to TRBJ1-2; D gene ambiguous. The germline gives CDR1 MGHRA, CDR2 YSYEKL. This CDR3 is 15 amino acids long. The germline V and J ends were trimmed by 0 bases and 8 bases, with 16 bases remaining between them. The CDR3 region is CASSQDIDNSGGYTF. CDR3 nucleotides: TGCGCCAGCAGCCAAGATATCGATAATTCGGGGGGCTACACCTTC.

The chain is built from TRBV7-2 and TRBJ2-7, with TRBD2 matching over 11 bases. The V gene's germline CDR1 is SGHTA and CDR2 FQGNSA. Germline trimming cut 5 bases from V and 7 bases from J; bases unmatched to any gene: 13. This CDR3 has 16 amino acids. The CDR3: CASSILAGGGQNEQYF. CDR3 nucleotides: TGTGCCAGCAGCATTCTAGCGGGGGGCGGGCAGAATGAGCAGTACTTC. The full variable domain, rest sourced from reference TRBV7-2 and TRBJ2-7, is GAGVSQSPSNKVTEKGKDVELRCDPISGHTALYWYRQSLGQGLEFLIYFQGNSAPDKSGLPSDRFSAERTGGSVSTLTIQRTQQEDSAVYLCASSILAGGGQNEQYFGPGTRLTVT.

To note about this clonotype: One end of the junction is discordant with germline, which a read error may explain. V and J are TRBV20-1 and TRBJ1-4; TRBD1 agrees at 8 bases. Per the germline V gene, CDR1 is DFQATT and CDR2 is SNEGSKA (reference sequence). CDR3 length equals 14 residues. The CDR3 sequence is CSASRGRRDEKLFF. In nucleotides, the CDR3 is TGCAGTGCTAGCAGGGGGCGCCGGGATGAGAAACTGTTTTTT.

The chain carries TRBV20-1 and TRBJ1-5, with D maybe TRBD1 (6 bases). The CDR3 extends over 13 amino acids. Looked up from germline, CDR1 is DFQATT and CDR2 is SNEGSKA (reference sequence). The CDR3 DNA sequence: TGCAGCGAGAAGGGGGACAGCAATCAGCCCCAGCATTTT. It encodes CSEKGDSNQPQHF.

In its sample, this clonotype was seen once. The chain links TRBV6-6 to TRBJ1-5; TRBD1 agrees at 7 bases. The V and J ends lost 3 bases and 4 bases, in that order; junction bases with no gene match: 6. The CDR3 length is 15 residues. Germline-derived CDR1 and CDR2 are MNHNY and SVGAGI (reference sequence). The CDR3 DNA is TGTGCCAGCAGTTATTCCGGGACAGTTAATCAGCCCCAGCATTTT. As protein: CASSYSGTVNQPQHF.